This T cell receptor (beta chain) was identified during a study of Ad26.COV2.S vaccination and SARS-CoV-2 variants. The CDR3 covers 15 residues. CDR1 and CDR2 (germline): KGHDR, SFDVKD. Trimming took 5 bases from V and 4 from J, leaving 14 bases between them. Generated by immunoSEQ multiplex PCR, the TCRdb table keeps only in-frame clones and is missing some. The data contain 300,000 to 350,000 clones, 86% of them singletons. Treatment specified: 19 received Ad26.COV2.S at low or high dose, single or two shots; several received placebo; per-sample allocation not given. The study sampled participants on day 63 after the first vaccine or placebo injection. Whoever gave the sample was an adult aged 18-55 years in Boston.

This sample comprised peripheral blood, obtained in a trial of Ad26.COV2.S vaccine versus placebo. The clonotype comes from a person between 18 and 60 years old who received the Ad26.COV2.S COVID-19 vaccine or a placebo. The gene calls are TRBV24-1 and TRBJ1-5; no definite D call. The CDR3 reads CATSALGGKNQPQHF. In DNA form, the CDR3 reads TGTGCCACCAGTGCCCTGGGAGGTAAGAATCAGCCCCAGCATTTT.